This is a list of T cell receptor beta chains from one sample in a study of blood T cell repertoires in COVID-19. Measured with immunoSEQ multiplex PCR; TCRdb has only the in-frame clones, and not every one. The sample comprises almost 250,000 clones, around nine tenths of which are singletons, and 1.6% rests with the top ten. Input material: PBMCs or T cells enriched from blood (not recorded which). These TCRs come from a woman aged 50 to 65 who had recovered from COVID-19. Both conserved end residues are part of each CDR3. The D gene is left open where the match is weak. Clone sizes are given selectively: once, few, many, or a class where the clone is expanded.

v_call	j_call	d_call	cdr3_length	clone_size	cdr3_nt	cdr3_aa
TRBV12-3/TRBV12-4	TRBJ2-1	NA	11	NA	TGTGCCAGTAGTTTGACAGATTTGGGGTTCTTC	CASSLTDLGFF
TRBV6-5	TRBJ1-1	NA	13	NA	TGTGCCAGCAGTTTTCCGGGGGACACTGAAGCTTTCTTT	CASSFPGDTEAFF
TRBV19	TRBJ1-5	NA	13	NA	TGTGCCAGTACTAATAGAGGCAATCAGCCCCAGCATTTT	CASTNRGNQPQHF
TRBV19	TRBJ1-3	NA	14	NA	TGTGCCAGTAGAGAGGGACTGCTGAGAAACACCATATATTTT	CASREGLLRNTIYF
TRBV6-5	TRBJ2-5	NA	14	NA	TGTGCCTCGGGCCGGACAGCCAATCAAGAGACCCAGTACTTC	CASGRTANQETQYF
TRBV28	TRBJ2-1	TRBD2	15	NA	TGTGCCAGCAGTTTACTAGCGGGAGGTCATAATGAGCAGTTCTTC	CASSLLAGGHNEQFF
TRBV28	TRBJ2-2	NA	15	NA	TGTGCCAGCAGATTGTACAGCCCGAACACCGGGGAGCTGTTTTTT	CASRLYSPNTGELFF
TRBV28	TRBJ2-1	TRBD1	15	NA	TGTGCCAGCAGTTTGGGACAGGGTAGGTACAATGAGCAGTTCTTC	CASSLGQGRYNEQFF
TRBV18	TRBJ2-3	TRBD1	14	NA	TGTGCCAGCTCACCGGGACAGGGTTCAGATACGCAGTATTTT	CASSPGQGSDTQYF
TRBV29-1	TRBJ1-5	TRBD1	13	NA	TGCAGCGTTTGGGACAGGGAGGGTCAGCCCCAGCATTTT	CSVWDREGQPQHF
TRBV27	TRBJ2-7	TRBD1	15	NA	TGTGCCAGCAGTTTACGACCGGACAGGGCCTACGAGCAGTACTTC	CASSLRPDRAYEQYF
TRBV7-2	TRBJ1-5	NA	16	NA	TGTGCCAGCAGCCTCCAGGCGGGCCTGAGCAATCAGCCCCAGCATTTT	CASSLQAGLSNQPQHF
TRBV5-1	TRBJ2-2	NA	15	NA	TGCGCCAGCAGCTTGGGCGGCGCGAACACCGGGGAGCTGTTTTTT	CASSLGGANTGELFF
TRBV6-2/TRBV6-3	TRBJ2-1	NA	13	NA	TGTGCCAGCAGCCCGACTAGAAACAATGAGCAGTTCTTC	CASSPTRNNEQFF
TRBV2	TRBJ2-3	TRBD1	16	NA	TGTGCCAGCAGTCCGCCTGGGACAGGGGAGACAGATACGCAGTATTTT	CASSPPGTGETDTQYF
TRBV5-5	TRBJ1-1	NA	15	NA	TGTGCCAGCAGCTTGGCCCGACAGTCAGACACTGAAGCTTTCTTT	CASSLARQSDTEAFF
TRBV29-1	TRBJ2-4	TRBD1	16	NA	TGCAGCGTTGAAGATCGTTCAGGGGGTTTTAAAAACATTCAGTACTTC	CSVEDRSGGFKNIQYF
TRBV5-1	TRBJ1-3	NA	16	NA	TGCGCCAGCAGCTTAGACATACAGGGCCTTCGTAACACCATATATTTT	CASSLDIQGLRNTIYF
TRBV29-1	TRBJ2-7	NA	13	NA	TGCAGCGCCGCGGGCCCCGACCTTCTCGAGCAGTACTTC	CSAAGPDLLEQYF
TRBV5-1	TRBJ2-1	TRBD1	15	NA	TGCGCCAGCAGCTCACGGACAGGCGACCTCAATGGGCAGTTCTTC	CASSSRTGDLNGQFF
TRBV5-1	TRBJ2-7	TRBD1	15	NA	TGCGCCAGCAGCTTGCGTCCGGGACAGTCTTACGAGCAGTACTTC	CASSLRPGQSYEQYF
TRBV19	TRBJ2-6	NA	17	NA	TGTGCCAGTAGTCAGACAGCTCTGACCTCTGGGGCCAACGTCCTGACTTTC	CASSQTALTSGANVLTF
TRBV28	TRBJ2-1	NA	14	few	TGTGCCAGCAGTTTGAGATCGGGGTCCAATGAGCAGTTCTTC	CASSLRSGSNEQFF
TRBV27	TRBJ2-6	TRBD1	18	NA	TGTGCCAGCAGTTTATTGGGACAGGGGGCTGCTGGGGCCAACGTCCTGACTTTC	CASSLLGQGAAGANVLTF
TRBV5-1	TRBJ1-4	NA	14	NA	TGCGCCAGCAGCTTGGGAGGGACTAATGAAAAACTGTTTTTT	CASSLGGTNEKLFF
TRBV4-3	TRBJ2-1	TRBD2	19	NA	TGCGCCAGCAGCCAAGATCTTATAGCGGGCGCAGGGTGGTACAATGAGCAGTTCTTC	CASSQDLIAGAGWYNEQFF
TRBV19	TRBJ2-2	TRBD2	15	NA	TGTGCCAGCCATCGACTAGCGGAGAACACCGGGGAGCTGTTTTTT	CASHRLAENTGELFF
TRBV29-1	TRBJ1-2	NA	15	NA	TGCAGCGTTGAAGATCCCCTGTTGGGCAACTATGGCTACACCTTC	CSVEDPLLGNYGYTF
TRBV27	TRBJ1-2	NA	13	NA	TGTGCCAGCGCCACTGGGGCTCTCTATGGCTACACCTTC	CASATGALYGYTF
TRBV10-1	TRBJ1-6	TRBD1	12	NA	TGCGCCAGCAGTGAGGGACAGGGTCACCTCCACTTT	CASSEGQGHLHF
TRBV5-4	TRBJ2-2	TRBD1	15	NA	TGTGCCAGCAGCACACCTAGACAGGGTTCCGGGGAGCTGTTTTTT	CASSTPRQGSGELFF
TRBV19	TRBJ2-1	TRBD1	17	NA	TGTGCCAGTAGTCCCCTAGGGACAGGGGGCGACTGGAATGAGCAGTTCTTC	CASSPLGTGGDWNEQFF
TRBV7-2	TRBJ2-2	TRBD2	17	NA	TGTGCCAGCAGCTCCCCACTAGCGGGTATTTGGGCCGGGGAGCTGTTTTTT	CASSSPLAGIWAGELFF
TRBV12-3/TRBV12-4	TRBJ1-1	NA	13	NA	TGTGCCAGCAGCAAACAGGTGAACACTGAAGCTTTCTTT	CASSKQVNTEAFF
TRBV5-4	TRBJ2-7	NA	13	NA	TGTGCCAGCAGTGAGGGGGCGGGGTACGAGCAGTACTTC	CASSEGAGYEQYF
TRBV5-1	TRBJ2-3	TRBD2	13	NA	TGCGCCAGCAGCGAAAGCGGGACGGATACGCAGTATTTT	CASSESGTDTQYF
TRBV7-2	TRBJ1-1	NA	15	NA	TGTGCCAGCAGCTTAGGAGATGGGGGCGTCACTGAAGCTTTCTTT	CASSLGDGGVTEAFF
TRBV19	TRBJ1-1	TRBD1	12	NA	TGTGCCAGCAAGGACAGGGGGACGGAAGCTTTCTTT	CASKDRGTEAFF
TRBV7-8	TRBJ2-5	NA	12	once	TGTGCCAGCAGCCTTAGTAGAGAGACCCAGTACTTC	CASSLSRETQYF
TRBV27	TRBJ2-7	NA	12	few	TGTGCCAGCAGTCAAATCGGGAACGAGCAGTACTTC	CASSQIGNEQYF
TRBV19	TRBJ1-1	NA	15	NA	TGTGCCAGTAGTGCCGGGGTAAGGATGAACACTGAAGCTTTCTTT	CASSAGVRMNTEAFF
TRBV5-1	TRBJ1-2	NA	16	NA	TGCGCCAGCAGCTTGGTTGGGACACCTACTAACTATGGCTACACCTTC	CASSLVGTPTNYGYTF
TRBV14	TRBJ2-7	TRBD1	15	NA	TGTGCCAGCAGCCAAGCCGGGACAGGCCCCTACGAGCAGTACTTC	CASSQAGTGPYEQYF
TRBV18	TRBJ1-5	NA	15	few	TGTGCCAGCTCACCCAGGGAGGTCGGCAATCAGCCCCAGCATTTT	CASSPREVGNQPQHF
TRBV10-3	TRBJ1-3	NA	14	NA	TGTGCCATCAGTACAGGGAGCTCTGGAAACACCATATATTTT	CAISTGSSGNTIYF
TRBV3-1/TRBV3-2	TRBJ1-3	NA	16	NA	TGTGCCAGCGGTGGAACTAGGGCGTCTTCTGGAAACACCATATATTTT	CASGGTRASSGNTIYF
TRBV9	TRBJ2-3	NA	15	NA	TGTGCCAGCAGCGTAGATGGCGGGAGCACAGATACGCAGTATTTT	CASSVDGGSTDTQYF
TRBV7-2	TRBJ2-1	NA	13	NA	TGTGCCAGCAGCTTAGCCCGTGTTGATGAGCAGTTCTTC	CASSLARVDEQFF
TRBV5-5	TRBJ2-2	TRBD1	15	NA	TGTGCCAGCAGCCCGGGACAGGGTGGGGACGGGGAGCTGTTTTTT	CASSPGQGGDGELFF
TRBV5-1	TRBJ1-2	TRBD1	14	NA	TGCGCCAGCAGCTCGTGGACAGGAGGGCATGGCTACACCTTC	CASSSWTGGHGYTF
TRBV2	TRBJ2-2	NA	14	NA	TGTGCCAGCAGTGAGGGCCAGATCACCGGGGAGCTGTTTTTT	CASSEGQITGELFF
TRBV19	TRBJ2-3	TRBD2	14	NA	TGTGCCAGTAGTATCGGGACTAGCGAGCCTACGCAGTATTTT	CASSIGTSEPTQYF
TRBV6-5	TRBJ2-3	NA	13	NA	TGTGCCAGCGGGGAGAGCTTTGGAGATACGCAGTATTTT	CASGESFGDTQYF
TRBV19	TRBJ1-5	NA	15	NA	TGTGCCAGTAGTATCCGGGGGGGGGACAATCAGCCCCAGCATTTT	CASSIRGGDNQPQHF
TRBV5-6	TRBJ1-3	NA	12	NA	TGTGCCAGCAGCCCGAGGGGAAACACCATATATTTT	CASSPRGNTIYF
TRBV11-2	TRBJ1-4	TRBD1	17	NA	TGTGCCAGCAGCTCTTTCCCCCAGGGGGTGAATAATGAAAAACTGTTTTTT	CASSSFPQGVNNEKLFF
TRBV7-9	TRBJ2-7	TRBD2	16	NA	TGTGCCAGCAGCGACCACCGGACTAGCAGCTACTACGAGCAGTACTTC	CASSDHRTSSYYEQYF
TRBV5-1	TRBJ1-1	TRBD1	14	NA	TGCGCCAGCCAACCGGGACAGCCGAACACTGAAGCTTTCTTT	CASQPGQPNTEAFF
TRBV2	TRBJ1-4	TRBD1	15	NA	TGTGCCAGCAGTGAACAGGGGGCGACTAATGAAAAACTGTTTTTT	CASSEQGATNEKLFF
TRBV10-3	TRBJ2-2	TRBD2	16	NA	TGTGCCATCAGTGATGTAGCGGGAGTGAACACCGGGGAGCTGTTTTTT	CAISDVAGVNTGELFF